Presented here are 27 T cell receptor beta chains from one specimen sequenced in a study of T cells in Graves' hyperthyroidism and ophthalmopathy. Authors of the study amplified TCR beta CDR3 regions from RNA transcripts. The HTBI primer set served for first-round RT-PCR of the TCR CDR3. Via MiXCR, TCRdb re-called the multiplex PCR reads, giving one row per CDR3 protein. The table records 350,000 or so distinct CDR3 sequences, around a sixth of them present only once. The specimen was blood. These receptors were collected from a woman aged 40 to 50 with Graves' ophthalmopathy.

In its sample, this clonotype was seen many times. The chain joins TRBV5-1 to TRBJ2-7; a possible D gene is TRBD2 (5 bases). V lost 0 bases and J 1 base, leaving 11 bases between the germline ends. Germline V gene sequence: CDR1 SGHRS, CDR2 YFSETQ. This CDR3 is built from 15 residues. CDR3 sequence: CASSLAGVGSYEQYF. The CDR3 nucleotides read TGCGCCAGCAGCTTGGCCGGGGTAGGGTCCTACGAGCAGTACTTC. Complete variable domain (other parts from reference TRBV5-1 and TRBJ2-7): KAGVTQTPRYLIKTRGQQVTLSCSPISGHRSVSWYQQTPGQGLQFLFEYFSETQRNKGNFPGRFSGRQFSNSRSEMNVSTLELGDSALYLCASSLAGVGSYEQYFGPGTRLTVT.

This clonotype was seen repeatedly, ten times or more. J is TRBJ2-5 and V is TRBV29-1, with 8 bases lining up with TRBD2. V lost 7 bases, J lost 0 bases, and 10 bases stayed unmatched. The CDR3 has 15 residues. Germline loops: CDR1 SQVTM, CDR2 ANQGSEA. This chain's CDR3 is CSERVAGGYQETQYF. Here the CDR3 DNA reads TGCAGCGAGAGGGTGGCGGGAGGATACCAAGAGACCCAGTACTTC.

This clonotype was observed at least ten times. The genes are TRBV19 and TRBJ2-2, with 9 bases identical to TRBD2. This CDR3 comprises 18 residues. Germline V gives CDR1 LNHDA, CDR2 SQIVND (reference sequence). V lost 2 bases to trimming and J lost 5 bases; unmatched junction nucleotides: 12. CDR3 nucleotide sequence: TGTGCCAGTAGTATATCTCCAGGCGGGGGGGCACGGACCGGGGAGCTGTTTTTT. Translation: CASSISPGGGARTGELFF. Full variable domain (missing parts from reference TRBV19 and TRBJ2-2): DGGITQSPKYLFRKEGQNVTLSCEQNLNHDAMYWYRQDPGQGLRLIYYSQIVNDFQKGDIAEGYSVSREKKESFPLTVTSAQKNPTAFYLCASSISPGGGARTGELFFGEGSRLTVL.

At least ten counts were recorded for this clonotype. This rearrangement joins TRBV18 to TRBJ2-7; D uncertain. Germline CDR1 and CDR2: KGHSH and LQKENI. V dropped 0 bases and J dropped 6 bases, with 9 bases sitting between them. The CDR3 is made up of 13 amino acids. The CDR3: CASSPPGESEQYF. CDR3 coding DNA: TGTGCCAGCTCACCACCGGGTGAGAGCGAGCAGTACTTC. Combining the CDR3 with reference TRBV18 and TRBJ2-7 gives the whole variable domain NAGVMQNPRHLVRRRGQEARLRCSPMKGHSHVYWYRQLPEEGLKFMVYLQKENIIDESGMPKERFSAEFPKEGPSILRIQQVVRGDSAAYFCASSPPGESEQYFGPGTRLTVT.

In its sample, this clonotype was seen many times. The V gene is TRBV30, the J gene TRBJ1-5; a possible D gene is TRBD1 (5 bases). The CDR3 has 14 residues. V dropped 0 bases and J dropped 1 base, with 7 bases sitting between them. Germline V gene lookup returns CDR1 GTSNPN and CDR2 SVGIG (reference sequence). The CDR3, as DNA: TGTGCCTGGAGTGTTCAGGGAAGCAATCAGCCCCAGCATTTT. Translation: CAWSVQGSNQPQHF.

The rearrangement joins TRBV6-1 to TRBJ2-7; 12 positions match TRBD2. The V gene end was trimmed by 5 bases and the J gene end by 6 bases; junction bases not matched to a gene: 5. Per the germline V gene, CDR1 is MNHNS and CDR2 is SASEGT. This CDR3 has 14 amino acids. CDR3 nucleotides: TGTGCCAGCAGTAAGGGACTAGCGGGTGGCGAGCAGTACTTC. It codes for CASSKGLAGGEQYF.

This clonotype has a count of ten or more. The rearrangement links TRBV7-8 to TRBJ2-7, with 13 bases identical to TRBD2. The CDR3 spans 14 residues. Trimming removed 8 bases from V and 3 bases from J; junction bases left unmatched: 4. CDR1 SGHVS and CDR2 FQNEAQ come from the germline V gene. This chain's CDR3 is CASGWTSGSYEQYF. The CDR3 nucleotides read TGTGCCAGCGGATGGACTAGCGGGAGCTACGAGCAGTACTTC. Full variable domain (rest looked up from reference TRBV7-8 and TRBJ2-7): GAGVSQSPRYKVAKRGQDVALRCDPISGHVSLFWYQQALGQGPEFLTYFQNEAQLDKSGLPSDRFFAERPEGSVSTLKIQRTQQEDSAVYLCASGWTSGSYEQYFGPGTRLTVT.

This clonotype was counted many times. The chain links TRBV20-1 to TRBJ1-1; 7 positions agree with TRBD1. Germline CDR1 reads DFQATT; CDR2 reads SNEGSKA (reference sequence). J gave up 1 base and V 3 bases, and 5 bases lay outside the gene matches. CDR3 length equals 14 residues. The DNA of the CDR3 is TGCAGTGCTAGCCCCAGGGGGGGGAACACTGAAGCTTTCTTT. Protein product: CSASPRGGNTEAFF.

At least ten counts were recorded for this clonotype. The gene calls are TRBV9 and TRBJ2-3, with TRBD2 matching over 10 bases. CDR3 length: 13 amino acids. CDR1 is SGDLS, CDR2 YYNGEE, per germline. Germline trimming cut 4 bases from V and 10 bases from J; bases unmatched to any gene: 6. This CDR3 reads CASSTSGTGPQYF. CDR3 sequence (DNA): TGTGCCAGCAGCACTAGCGGGACCGGGCCGCAGTATTTT.

This clonotype has a count of ten or more. The chain has TRBV20-1 and TRBJ1-2; a weak D match, TRBD1 (6 bases). This CDR3 spans 11 amino acids. Trimming took off 0 bases at V and 8 bases at J, with 7 bases between the two ends. The V gene's germline CDR1 is DFQATT and CDR2 SNEGSKA (reference sequence). The chain's CDR3 is CSAREGGGYTF. The CDR3 DNA reads TGCAGTGCTAGAGAGGGGGGCGGCTACACCTTC.

This clonotype was detected many times. This chain joins TRBV27 and TRBJ1-5; 8 bases align to TRBD1. Germline V CDR1 and CDR2: MNHEY, SMNVEV (reference sequence). V dropped 10 bases and J dropped 6; count of bases not matched to a gene: 11. CDR3 length equals 14 residues. CDR3 residues: CATAGQGAVQPQHF. The CDR3 coding sequence is TGTGCCACCGCCGGGCAGGGGGCAGTTCAGCCCCAGCATTTT.

This clonotype was observed many times. The chain uses TRBV6-5 and TRBJ2-7; 11 nucleotides align to TRBD1. The CDR3 contains 17 residues. CDR1 and CDR2 from the germline V gene are MNHEY and SVGAGI. Trimming removed 2 bases from V and 5 bases from J; junction bases left unmatched: 11. The CDR3 DNA reads TGTGCCAGCAGTTACCCGTTCGGGACAGGGGGTGCGAACGAGCAGTACTTC. Translated: CASSYPFGTGGANEQYF.

This clonotype has ten or more counts. V usage is TRBV12-3 or TRBV12-4 and J usage is TRBJ2-7; D may be TRBD1 (6 bases). V was shortened by 5 bases and J by 4 bases, with 12 bases between the two germline ends. This CDR3 spans 13 amino acids. The CDR3 DNA is TGTGCCAGCAGTGAAACAGGGTGGTACGAGCAGTACTTC. Its translation is CASSETGWYEQYF.

This clonotype was recorded at least ten times. The J gene is TRBJ2-7, the V gene TRBV10-3; weak D call: TRBD1 (6 bases). CDR1 is ENHRY and CDR2 is SYGVKD in the germline V gene. The germline V and J ends were trimmed by 2 bases and 0 bases, with 11 bases remaining between them. This CDR3 contains 15 residues. The CDR3: CAISEGQLFSYEQYF. Written as DNA, the CDR3 is TGTGCCATCAGTGAGGGACAGCTATTCTCCTACGAGCAGTACTTC.

This clonotype was seen at least ten times. The chain uses TRBV28 and TRBJ2-5; D perhaps matches TRBD2 (5 bases). The V gene's germline CDR1 is MDHEN and CDR2 SYDVKM. The CDR3 has 14 residues. V lost 5 bases, J lost 2 bases, and 12 bases lay in between. CDR3 in amino acids: CASSHQDWQETQYF. CDR3 nucleotides: TGTGCCAGCAGTCACCAGGACTGGCAAGAGACCCAGTACTTC.

The table lists this clonotype with many counts. This chain uses TRBV20-1 with TRBJ2-5; the match to TRBD2 covers 13 bases. This CDR3 comprises 16 residues. Losses at the gene ends were 3 bases for V and 0 bases for J; bases not matched to a gene: 4. Germline V gene data show CDR1 as DFQATT and CDR2 as SNEGSKA (reference sequence). CDR3 loop: CSARRGLAGNQETQYF. The CDR3 coding sequence is TGCAGTGCTAGGCGGGGACTAGCGGGAAACCAAGAGACCCAGTACTTC.

The sample holds many counts of this clonotype. The V call is TRBV11-2, the J call TRBJ2-7, with TRBD1 matching 7 bases. The trim removed 5 bases at V and 2 bases at J, leaving 6 bases unmatched. Per germline, CDR1 SGHAT and CDR2 FQNNGV. The CDR3 runs to 14 residues. The CDR3, as DNA: TGTGCCAGCAGCCAAATGACAGGGACCTACGAGCAGTACTTC. Translation: CASSQMTGTYEQYF.

This clonotype was recorded at least ten times. V gene TRBV29-1 combines with J gene TRBJ2-7; 9 nucleotides line up with TRBD2. The ends lost 2 bases at V and 6 bases at J; junction bases unmatched: 2. The CDR3 is 12 amino acids. Germline V gene lookup returns CDR1 SQVTM and CDR2 ANQGSEA. CDR3: CSVELAGFEQYF. CDR3 in DNA: TGCAGCGTTGAACTAGCGGGATTCGAGCAGTACTTC.

This clonotype was observed many times. In DNA, the CDR3 is TGCAGTGCTAGTAGGGGGACAGGGGGTGAGACCCAGTACTTC. Encoded protein: CSASRGTGGETQYF. V and J are TRBV20-1 and TRBJ2-5, with 11 bases identical to TRBD1. Unmatched junction bases numbered 5, after V lost 3 bases and J lost 5 bases. This CDR3 is 14 amino acids long. Germline-derived CDR1 and CDR2 are DFQATT and SNEGSKA (reference sequence).

This clonotype was counted many times. A much larger clone differs from this one at a single base, so this may be a read error. The J gene is TRBJ1-1, the V gene TRBV6-2 or TRBV6-3; D is undetermined. V lost 8 bases and J lost 6, with 10 bases in between. The CDR3 spans 11 residues. CDR1 and CDR2 (germline): MNHEY, SVGEGT. DNA for the CDR3: TGTGCCAGCGGTCTCGGGGCTGAAGCTTTCTTT. Amino acids: CASGLGAEAFF.

This clonotype was seen at least ten times. The genes are TRBV5-4 and TRBJ2-5, with D perhaps TRBD2 (6 bases). This CDR3 region has 15 residues. Germline lookup yields CDR1 SGHNT and CDR2 YYREEE (reference sequence). Deletions cut 4 bases from V and 5 bases from J, with 18 bases between. In DNA form, the CDR3 reads TGTGCCAGCAGCAGGGGTGACGGGAGACTTGAGACCCAGTACTTC. Protein: CASSRGDGRLETQYF.

The chain employs TRBV19 and TRBJ2-7, with 14 bases identical to TRBD2. V dropped 2 bases and J dropped 3; count of bases not matched to a gene: 3. Germline CDR1 and CDR2: LNHDA and SQIVND (reference sequence). This CDR3 is built from 16 residues. This CDR3 reads CASSIKGLAGVYEQYF. CDR3 bases: TGTGCCAGTAGTATAAAGGGACTAGCGGGAGTCTACGAGCAGTACTTC.

This clonotype was seen a single time. A much larger clone lies one base from this, so it may be a read error. The genes are TRBV10-3 and TRBJ1-2; a possible D gene is TRBD1 (5 bases). The CDR3 is 15 residues long. V lost 0 bases and J 4 bases, leaving 12 bases between the germline ends. CDR1 and CDR2 (germline): ENHRY, SYGVKD. This CDR3 is CAISESSGLSYGYTF. The CDR3, as DNA: TGTGCCATCAGTGAGTCATCGGGGCTCAGCTATGGCTACACCTTC.

The V gene is TRBV6-1, the J gene TRBJ2-6, with D hard to call. CDR1 and CDR2 from the germline V gene are MNHNS and SASEGT. Deletions cut 8 bases from V and 3 bases from J, with 17 bases between. CDR3 length: 16 amino acids. CDR3 residues: CASGASWASGANVLTF. CDR3 DNA: TGTGCCAGCGGAGCGAGCTGGGCGAGTGGGGCCAACGTCCTGACTTTC.

This clonotype was seen repeatedly, ten times or more. The rearrangement joins TRBV29-1 to TRBJ2-5; D possibly matches TRBD1 or TRBD2 (5 bases each). This CDR3 has 16 amino acids. CDR1 and CDR2 (germline): SQVTM, ANQGSEA. The V end lost 0 bases, the J end lost 2 bases, and 16 bases lay between the germline ends. The CDR3 DNA reads as TGCAGCGTTGAAGACCCAGGGTTTGGGGGACAAGAGACCCAGTACTTC. Its protein product is CSVEDPGFGGQETQYF.

V gene TRBV6-4 combines with J gene TRBJ2-2; no firm D call. Germline V gene data show CDR1 as MRHNA and CDR2 as SNTAGT. V lost 6 bases to trimming and J lost 4 bases, with 12 bases between them. The CDR3 covers 14 residues. Here the CDR3 DNA reads TGTGCCAGCAGCGCCGAAACGTCCACCGGGGAGCTGTTTTTT. This translates into CASSAETSTGELFF.

This clonotype has ten or more counts. The DNA of the CDR3 is TGTGCCAGCAGTTCGCAGGGACAGGGAGATGGCTACACCTTC. The encoded protein is CASSSQGQGDGYTF. The chain is built from TRBV28 and TRBJ1-2; 9 nucleotides match TRBD1. The germline V gene has CDR1 MDHEN and CDR2 SYDVKM. Trimming took 4 bases from V and 6 from J; bases not matched to a gene: 6. The CDR3 totals 14 residues.